Below, 27 T cell receptor beta chains from the same sample are listed, as sequenced in a study of regulatory T cells in long-lasting Graves disease. Through Arm-PCR of CDR3 regions and iRepertoire HTBI primers, TCR beta libraries were built. TCRdb independently ran MiXCR on the multiplex PCR reads; one entry per CDR3 protein. The repertoire holds some 220,000 distinct CDR3 sequences, with roughly 20% as singletons. Sample time point: newly diagnosed GD, antithyroid drugs for less than 3 months. From PBMCs, RNA was extracted and then used to make the TCR library. A further study also used this sample, focusing on T cells in Graves' hyperthyroidism and ophthalmopathy.

This material consisted of peripheral blood mononuclear cells (PBMCs), taken at new diagnosis, from a patient treated with antithyroid drugs. The receptors were sampled from a woman aged 25-40 years with Graves disease.

This clonotype was seen just once. A far larger clone is one base from this, pointing to a likely read error. The missing conserved phenylalanine or tryptophan at the end of this CDR3 makes a read error likely. V usage is TRBV7-9 and J usage is TRBJ1-1; D is unresolved. The CDR3 length is 14 residues. Germline lookup yields CDR1 SEHNR and CDR2 FQNEAQ (reference sequence). The ends were cut back, 2 bases at V and 1 base at J, with 8 bases in the middle. CDR3 sequence (DNA): TGTGCCAGCAGCTTAATTACGGGGAACACTGAAGCTTTCTCT. Translated, it gives CASSLITGNTEAFS.

The rearrangement uses TRBV7-2 and TRBJ1-3, with a weak D call TRBD1 (5 bases). Germline V gene sequence: CDR1 SGHTA, CDR2 FQGNSA. The CDR3 extends over 15 amino acids. The V end was cut by 6 bases, the J end by 4 bases, with 16 bases between. CDR3 residues: CASSSTRAGGNTIYF. CDR3 DNA: TGTGCCAGCAGTTCCACACGTGCAGGGGGAAACACCATATATTTT.

V usage is TRBV12-5 and J usage is TRBJ1-3, with 7 bases that match TRBD1. Per the germline V gene, CDR1 is LGHNT and CDR2 is FRNRAP. Trimming took 6 bases from V and 4 from J; bases not matched to a gene: 12. The CDR3 has 16 amino acids. Here the CDR3 reads CASGLSPGGSGNTIYF. The CDR3, as DNA: TGTGCTAGTGGCCTATCACCAGGGGGATCAGGAAACACCATATATTTT. Full variable domain (remainder filled in from reference TRBV12-5 and TRBJ1-3): DARVTQTPRHKVTEMGQEVTMRCQPILGHNTVFWYRQTMMQGLELLAYFRNRAPLDDSGMPKDRFSAEMPDATLATLKIQPSEPRDSAVYFCASGLSPGGSGNTIYFGEGSWLTVV.

The table lists this clonotype with a count of one. A read error is likely here: a far larger clone is one base away. The rearrangement links TRBV19 to TRBJ2-1, with 8 bases identical to TRBD2. The DNA matches TRBJ2-5 better at its end, which makes the J call doubtful. The CDR3 has 16 residues. Germline V lookup: CDR1 LNHDA, CDR2 SQIVND (reference sequence). The CDR3 sequence is CTSSTGGEVGVETQYF. Written as DNA, the CDR3 is TGTACCAGTAGCACGGGGGGGGAAGTAGGTGTTGAGACCCAGTACTTC.

The sample holds many counts of this clonotype. The CDR3 coding sequence is TGTGCCAGCAGTTTATACGGGACTTCGTCTAACTATGGCTACACCTTC. As protein: CASSLYGTSSNYGYTF. The chain recombines TRBV27 with TRBJ1-2; a weak D match, TRBD1 (5 bases). The CDR3 loop spans 16 amino acids. V was cut by 1 base and J by 0 bases, with 12 bases left in between. Germline lookup yields CDR1 MNHEY and CDR2 SMNVEV (reference sequence).

This clonotype has at least ten counts. This chain links TRBV18 with TRBJ2-3; D might be TRBD1 (6 bases). This CDR3 region has 16 residues. Deletions cut 1 base from V and 1 base from J, with 12 bases between. From germline, CDR1 is KGHSH and CDR2 LQKENI. The CDR3 loop is CASSPLTGGRTDTQYF. CDR3 coding DNA: TGTGCCAGCTCACCACTGACAGGAGGTCGCACAGATACGCAGTATTTT.

This clonotype was detected ten times or more. The rearrangement links TRBV11-2 to TRBJ1-1; D unclear. Germline lookup yields CDR1 SGHAT and CDR2 FQNNGV. The CDR3 is 12 residues long. The germline V and J ends were trimmed by 3 bases and 9 bases, with 11 bases remaining between them. CDR3 bases: TGTGCCAGCAGCTTGGAGCGCTATAAAGCTTTCTTT. Translation gives CASSLERYKAFF.

At least ten counts were recorded for this clonotype. The chain is built from TRBV20-1 and TRBJ2-4, with a weak D call TRBD2 (6 bases). The CDR3 covers 15 residues. In germline, CDR1 is DFQATT, CDR2 SNEGSKA (reference sequence). Trimming removed 8 bases from V and 9 bases from J, with 26 bases in between. CDR3 in amino acids: CSFPGRRSKKGIQYF. The CDR3 region has the DNA TGCAGTTTTCCAGGGAGGCGATCTAAAAAAGGCATTCAGTACTTC.

The chain recombines TRBV19 with TRBJ2-2, with D possibly being TRBD2 (5 bases). Trimming shortened V by 2 bases and J by 1 base, and 14 bases separated the two germline ends. The CDR3 consists of 17 residues. Germline values: CDR1 LNHDA, CDR2 SQIVND (reference sequence). CDR3 coding DNA: TGTGCCAGTAGTATAAATCCTGGGAGTGGGAACACCGGGGAGCTGTTTTTT. It codes for CASSINPGSGNTGELFF.

This clonotype was seen ten or more times. The rearrangement joins TRBV20-1 to TRBJ2-5; the D is unclear. The ends were cut back, 4 bases at V and 1 base at J, with 13 bases in the middle. Per the germline V gene, CDR1 is DFQATT and CDR2 is SNEGSKA (reference sequence). CDR3 length: 14 amino acids. CDR3 region: CSANHAVGQETQYF. CDR3 sequence (DNA): TGCAGTGCTAATCATGCGGTGGGCCAAGAGACCCAGTACTTC.

About this clonotype itself: No conserved phenylalanine or tryptophan is present at the end of the CDR3, so a read error is the likely explanation. V gene TRBV20-1 combines with J gene TRBJ2-7, with D tentatively TRBD2 (6 bases). This CDR3 region has 13 residues. The germline V gene has CDR1 DFQATT and CDR2 SNEGSKA (reference sequence). Trimming removed 7 bases at V and 2 bases at J, with 15 bases between. DNA for the CDR3: TGCAGTGTCCCGGGACTCTGGACCTACGAGCAGTACTCC. Amino acids: CSVPGLWTYEQYS.

This clonotype was detected ten times or more. This chain uses TRBV27 with TRBJ1-2; D call uncertain. The CDR3 totals 15 residues. V lost 5 bases and J 4 bases, leaving 17 bases between the germline ends. Germline lookup yields CDR1 MNHEY and CDR2 SMNVEV (reference sequence). CDR3 sequence: CASSQAAETTYGYTF. CDR3 bases: TGTGCCAGCAGTCAGGCAGCCGAAACCACCTATGGCTACACCTTC.

Many counts were recorded for this clonotype. The genes are TRBV9 and TRBJ1-1; D ambiguous. The germline V and J ends were trimmed by 0 bases and 0 bases, with 9 bases remaining between them. Germline CDR1 SGDLS, CDR2 YYNGEE. The CDR3 covers 15 residues. CDR3 sequence reads: CASSVAETVNTEAFF. DNA of the CDR3: TGTGCCAGCAGCGTAGCTGAAACCGTGAACACTGAAGCTTTCTTT. The full variable domain, in which reference TRBV9 and TRBJ1-1 provide the parts outside the CDR3, is DSGVTQTPKHLITATGQRVTLRCSPRSGDLSVYWYQQSLDQGLQFLIQYYNGEERAKGNILERFSAQQFPDLHSELNLSSLELGDSALYFCASSVAETVNTEAFFGQGTRLTVV.

This clonotype came up many times. V is TRBV20-1 and J is TRBJ1-1, with a tentative D call TRBD1 (5 bases). Trimming pared 3 bases from V and 3 bases from J, leaving 8 bases between. The CDR3 loop spans 12 amino acids. Germline lookup yields CDR1 DFQATT and CDR2 SNEGSKA (reference sequence). The CDR3 loop reads CSASKGDTEAFF. The CDR3 DNA sequence: TGCAGTGCTAGCAAAGGGGACACTGAAGCTTTCTTT.

This clonotype was seen only once. Lacking the conserved final phenylalanine or tryptophan, this CDR3 likely reflects a read error. This sequence joins TRBV5-6 and TRBJ2-1, with 11 bases matching TRBD2. The CDR3 has 16 residues. Germline-derived CDR1 and CDR2 are SGHDT and YYEEEE. V lost 0 bases to trimming and J lost 6 bases; unmatched junction nucleotides: 5. DNA for the CDR3: TGTGCCAGCAGCTTGGGACTAGCGGGAACGGGCAATGAGCAGTTCTAC. It codes for CASSLGLAGTGNEQFY.

The gene calls are TRBV5-1 and TRBJ2-2; no firm D call. The CDR3 covers 13 residues. V was pared by 6 bases and J by 1 base, with 7 bases between. Germline CDR1 and CDR2: SGHRS and YFSETQ. The CDR3 sequence: CASNRMNTGELFF. In nucleotides, the CDR3 is TGCGCCAGCAATCGCATGAACACCGGGGAGCTGTTTTTT.

This clonotype showed up many times. The chain uses TRBV7-9 and TRBJ2-3; 7 bases are a match to TRBD2. Germline V gene lookup returns CDR1 SEHNR and CDR2 FQNEAQ (reference sequence). V lost 3 bases to trimming and J lost 4 bases; unmatched junction nucleotides: 7. This CDR3 region has 15 residues. CDR3 DNA: TGTGCCAGCAGCTTTCGGACTAGGCGCGCAGATACGCAGTATTTT. Residues: CASSFRTRRADTQYF. The full variable domain, with the rest looked up from reference TRBV7-9 and TRBJ2-3, is DTGVSQNPRHKITKRGQNVTFRCDPISEHNRLYWYRQTLGQGPEFLTYFQNEAQLEKSRLLSDRFSAERPKGSFSTLEIQRTEQGDSAMYLCASSFRTRRADTQYFGPGTRLTVL.

This clonotype was counted at least ten times. This chain joins TRBV12-5 and TRBJ2-5, with TRBD1 as a possible D gene (6 bases). The ends were cut back, 3 bases at V and 2 bases at J, with 13 bases in the middle. The germline V gene has CDR1 LGHNT and CDR2 FRNRAP. The CDR3 length is 15 residues. The CDR3 is CASGFSGGSQETQYF. In nucleotides, the CDR3 is TGTGCTAGTGGTTTTAGTGGGGGCTCTCAAGAGACCCAGTACTTC.

The gene calls are TRBV20-1 and TRBJ1-6; no reliable D call. V lost 6 bases to trimming and J lost 0 bases, with 12 bases between them. The CDR3 runs to 15 residues. Germline CDR1 reads DFQATT; CDR2 reads SNEGSKA (reference sequence). Written as DNA, the CDR3 is TGCAGTGCATCTCAGCCGAGCTCCTATAATTCACCCCTCCACTTT. This translates into CSASQPSSYNSPLHF.

The chain uses TRBV28 and TRBJ1-5; 8 nucleotides match TRBD1. J gave up 3 bases and V 6 bases, and 7 bases lay outside the gene matches. The CDR3 is 15 amino acids. CDR1 and CDR2 (germline): MDHEN, SYDVKM. CDR3 DNA: TGTGCCAGCAGCAAGACAGGGGAGCCCAATCAGCCCCAGCATTTT. Protein sequence: CASSKTGEPNQPQHF.

Worth noting for this clonotype: A far more abundant clone sits one base away, making this likely a read error. V usage is TRBV6-2 or TRBV6-3 and J usage is TRBJ2-5; D might be TRBD1 (6 bases). The tail of the sequence fits TRBJ2-1 better, so the J call may be wrong. From germline, CDR1 is MNHEY and CDR2 SVGEGT. The CDR3 is 14 amino acids. DNA for the CDR3: TGTGCCAGCAGTGAGGACAGCGTCCTAACCAAGCAGTTCTTC. This translates into CASSEDSVLTKQFF.

Ten or more counts support this clonotype. The chain joins TRBV9 to TRBJ2-1; 10 nucleotides agree with TRBD2. The CDR3 totals 15 residues. The germline gives CDR1 SGDLS, CDR2 YYNGEE. After removal of 0 bases from V and 9 bases from J, the junction contained 6 bases not matched to a gene. The CDR3 protein is CASSVATSGAAEQFF. The CDR3 bases are TGTGCCAGCAGCGTAGCAACTAGCGGGGCGGCTGAGCAGTTCTTC.

There are many counts of this clonotype. The CDR3 bases are TGTGCCAGCAGTTACCTGGACGGACCGGGCTACACCTTC. It codes for CASSYLDGPGYTF. The chain uses TRBV27 and TRBJ1-2; unclear D gene. The V gene lost 4 bases and the J gene lost 8 bases, with 14 bases spanning the gap. There are 13 residues in the CDR3. Germline CDR1 and CDR2: MNHEY and SMNVEV (reference sequence).

This clonotype was counted between two and nine times. Possible read error: a much larger clone is one base away. The chain has TRBV9 and TRBJ2-7; 7 bases are a match to TRBD2. The junction had 6 bases not matched to a gene; V was cut back by 0 bases and J by 6 bases. The CDR3 loop spans 14 amino acids. Germline V gene data show CDR1 as SGDLS and CDR2 as YYNGEE. CDR3 loop: CASSVDDSGAEQYF. The DNA of the CDR3 is TGTGCCAGCAGCGTAGATGACAGCGGGGCCGAGCAGTACTTC.

Ten or more counts support this clonotype. The genes are TRBV19 and TRBJ2-5; 9 bases are shared with TRBD2. This CDR3 is built from 13 residues. V shed 5 bases and J 5 bases; nucleotides not matched to a gene: 3. The V gene's germline CDR1 is LNHDA and CDR2 SQIVND (reference sequence). The CDR3 sequence is CASSYSGSETQYF. The DNA of the CDR3 is TGTGCCAGTAGTTATAGCGGGAGTGAGACCCAGTACTTC. Supplemented by reference TRBV19 and TRBJ2-5, the full variable domain reads DGGITQSPKYLFRKEGQNVTLSCEQNLNHDAMYWYRQDPGQGLRLIYYSQIVNDFQKGDIAEGYSVSREKKESFPLTVTSAQKNPTAFYLCASSYSGSETQYFGPGTRLLVL.

This chain joins TRBV12-3 or TRBV12-4 and TRBJ2-5; D is possibly TRBD1 (5 bases). The CDR3 contains 11 residues. Deletions cut 5 bases from V and 4 bases from J, with 5 bases between. Here the CDR3 reads CASSRGETQYF. The CDR3 nucleotides are TGTGCCAGCAGTAGGGGAGAGACCCAGTACTTC.

This clonotype was recorded many times. The chain employs TRBV3-1 and TRBJ2-2, with D tentatively TRBD2 (6 bases). The V end lost 3 bases, the J end lost 4 bases, and 15 bases lay between the germline ends. This CDR3 is 16 amino acids long. Germline V gives CDR1 LGHDT, CDR2 YNNKEL (reference sequence). CDR3 nucleotide sequence: TGTGCCAGCAGCCACCCGATTGGGGGGACCACCGGGGAGCTGTTTTTT. Protein sequence: CASSHPIGGTTGELFF.